This T cell receptor (beta chain) is drawn from a study of blood T cell repertoires in COVID-19. CDR3 length: 15 amino acids. Trimming took 5 bases from V and 0 from J, leaving 11 bases between them. Germline V CDR1 and CDR2: SGHTA, FQGNSA. The assay was immunoSEQ multiplex PCR, and TCRdb's table has in-frame clones only and misses some. This sample has some 190,000 clones, with roughly 80% found just once. V is TRBV7-2 and J is TRBJ1-3; no definite D call. The sequence was collected from a man in his sixties who had been exposed to COVID-19. What was sequenced was PBMCs or T cells enriched from blood (not recorded which). DNA for the CDR3: TGTGCCAGCAGCCGCGGCTGGTCCTCTGGAAACACCATATATTTT. Translation gives CASSRGWSSGNTIYF.